This is a list of T cell receptor beta chains from one sample in a study of blood T cell repertoires in COVID-19. Profiled with immunoSEQ multiplex PCR; TCRdb holds only in-frame clones, not every one. The sample has around 63,000 clones, approximately 87% seen once; the top ten hold 1% to 1.5%. The sample consisted of peripheral blood. The receptors were gathered from a woman aged 55-70 years with acute or convalescent COVID-19. Each CDR3 is given with its conserved first and last residue. D genes are given only for firm matches.

v_call d_call cdr3_aa
TRBV7-9 TRBD2 CASSSDRTSPYNEQFF
TRBV28 TRBD1 CASKRGTDNSPLHF
TRBV29-1 . CSVTPGEMYNEQFF
TRBV10-1 . CASSENMRSVETQYF
TRBV7-3 . CASSPSVNTEAFF
TRBV5-1 TRBD2 CASSLRTSGNAEQFF
TRBV7-9 TRBD1 CASSLSGPGGETQYF
TRBV18 TRBD2 CASSPIAGGPHEQFF
TRBV6-5 . CASHSRIAPDQPQHF
TRBV25-1 TRBD1 CASSAGGDNYDYTF
TRBV19 TRBD1 CASSIDRTGEYSNQPQHF
TRBV25-1 . CASSRQAEETQYF
TRBV28 . CASSTAGHTNEKLFF
TRBV3-1/TRBV3-2 TRBD1 CASSQASTGGNEKLFF
TRBV30 . CAWSVQGNTEAFF
TRBV3-1/TRBV3-2 TRBD2 CASSQSSGGAVKNIQYF
TRBV10-2 TRBD1 CASRSGTGGRDTQYF
TRBV5-1 . CASSPLVADRGTEAFF
TRBV2 . CASTLGEVTEAFF
TRBV14 TRBD1 CASSLRTGLETQYF
TRBV5-1 TRBD1 CASSQGVNTEAFF
TRBV6-5 . CASSPRTRNTEAFF
TRBV19 . CASSGLSGTYNSPLHF
TRBV19 . CASSTPPRGLAGANVLTF
TRBV21-1 . CASSSIAAFYGYTF
TRBV3-1/TRBV3-2 . CASRDSSGANVLTF
TRBV5-5 . CASSLGLSKTNYGYTF
TRBV4-2 TRBD1 CASSQDIGTGTEKLFF
TRBV4-2 . CASSQESGYNEQFF
TRBV24-1 . CATSDGRRASNQPQHF
TRBV19 . CASSEAFSSYNSPLHF
TRBV29-1 . CSVINRAWDTEAFF
TRBV7-9 TRBD2 CASSLRGGSNEQFF
TRBV6-1 . CASSEATQPRADTQYF
TRBV6-6 . CASSYSGLSGGYTF
TRBV12-3/TRBV12-4 . CASSVGTKAFF
TRBV6-5 . CASKQGLPGELFF
TRBV2 TRBD1 CASSETGLNTGELFF
TRBV5-8 . CASSLEGGVYNEQFF
TRBV6-1 . CASSEAPGANTEAFF
TRBV18 TRBD2 CASSAGTSEETQYF
TRBV13 . CASSLGMWGPGNTEAFF
TRBV5-1 . CASSLVGQGQETQYF
TRBV28 . CASRLGPQGWGTGELFF
TRBV18 . CASSPGTDFTGEKLFF
TRBV23-1 TRBD1 CASSQSNRGVLSTDTQYF